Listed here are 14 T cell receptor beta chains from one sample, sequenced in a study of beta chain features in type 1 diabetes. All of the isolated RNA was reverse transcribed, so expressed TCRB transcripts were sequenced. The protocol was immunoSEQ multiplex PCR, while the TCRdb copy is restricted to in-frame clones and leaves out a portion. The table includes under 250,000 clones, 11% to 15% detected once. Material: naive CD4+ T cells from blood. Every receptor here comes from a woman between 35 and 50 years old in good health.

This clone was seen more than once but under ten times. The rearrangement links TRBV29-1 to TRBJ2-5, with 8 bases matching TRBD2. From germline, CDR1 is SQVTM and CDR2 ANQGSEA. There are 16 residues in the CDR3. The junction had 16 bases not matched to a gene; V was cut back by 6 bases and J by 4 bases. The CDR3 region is CSVAGSGGGIIETQYF. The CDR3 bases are TGCAGCGTGGCGGGTTCCGGCGGGGGGATTATAGAGACCCAGTACTTC.

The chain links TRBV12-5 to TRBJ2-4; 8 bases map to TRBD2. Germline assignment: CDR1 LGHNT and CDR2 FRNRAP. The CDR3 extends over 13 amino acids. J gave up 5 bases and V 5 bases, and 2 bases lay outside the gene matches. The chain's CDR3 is CASGRSGENIQYF. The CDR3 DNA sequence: TGTGCTAGTGGTCGTAGCGGGGAAAACATTCAGTACTTC.

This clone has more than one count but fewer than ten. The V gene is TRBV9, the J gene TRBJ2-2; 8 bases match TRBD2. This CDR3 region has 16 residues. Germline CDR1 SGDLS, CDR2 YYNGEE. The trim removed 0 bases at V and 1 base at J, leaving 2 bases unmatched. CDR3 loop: CASSVGLAGNTGELFF. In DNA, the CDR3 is TGTGCCAGCAGCGTAGGGCTAGCGGGGAACACCGGGGAGCTGTTTTTT.

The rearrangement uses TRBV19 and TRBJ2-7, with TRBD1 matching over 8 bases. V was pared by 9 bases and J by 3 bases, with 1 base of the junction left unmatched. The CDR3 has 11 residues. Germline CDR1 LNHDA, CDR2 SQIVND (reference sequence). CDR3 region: CASGQGYEQYF. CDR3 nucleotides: TGTGCCAGCGGACAGGGCTACGAGCAGTACTTC.

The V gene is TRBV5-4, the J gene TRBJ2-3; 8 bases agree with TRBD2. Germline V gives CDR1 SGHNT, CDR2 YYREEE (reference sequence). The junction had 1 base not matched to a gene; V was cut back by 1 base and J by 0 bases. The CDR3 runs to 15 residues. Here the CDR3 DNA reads TGTGCCAGCAGCTTGTTAGCGGGGAGCACAGATACGCAGTATTTT. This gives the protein CASSLLAGSTDTQYF.

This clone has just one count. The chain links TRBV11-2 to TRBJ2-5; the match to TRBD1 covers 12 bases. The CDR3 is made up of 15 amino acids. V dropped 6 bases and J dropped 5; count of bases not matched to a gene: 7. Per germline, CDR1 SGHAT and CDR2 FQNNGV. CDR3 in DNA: TGTGCCAGCAGTTCGGGACAGGGGGCATTGGAGACCCAGTACTTC. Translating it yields CASSSGQGALETQYF.

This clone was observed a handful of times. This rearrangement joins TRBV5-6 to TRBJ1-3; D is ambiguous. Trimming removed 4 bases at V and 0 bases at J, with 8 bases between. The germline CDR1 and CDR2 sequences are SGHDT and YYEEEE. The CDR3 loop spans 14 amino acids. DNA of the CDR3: TGTGCCAGCAGCCGTAAGAGCTCTGGAAACACCATATATTTT. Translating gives CASSRKSSGNTIYF.

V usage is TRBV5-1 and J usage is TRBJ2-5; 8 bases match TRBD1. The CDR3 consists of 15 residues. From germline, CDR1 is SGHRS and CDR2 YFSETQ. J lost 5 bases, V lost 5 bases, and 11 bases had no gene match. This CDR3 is CASRGTTGVFETQYF. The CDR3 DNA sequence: TGCGCCAGCAGGGGAACGACAGGGGTTTTCGAGACCCAGTACTTC.

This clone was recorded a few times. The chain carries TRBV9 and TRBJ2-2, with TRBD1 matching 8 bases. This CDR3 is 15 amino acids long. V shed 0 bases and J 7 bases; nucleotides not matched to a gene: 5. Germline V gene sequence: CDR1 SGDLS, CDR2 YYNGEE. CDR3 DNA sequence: TGTGCCAGCAGCGTAGTCCAGGGGGCGGTCGGGGAGCTGTTTTTT. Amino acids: CASSVVQGAVGELFF.

CDR3 amino acids: CASSLVAGGAGSEQFF. The CDR3 DNA sequence: TGTGCCAGCAGCTTAGTTGCCGGGGGGGCGGGAAGTGAGCAGTTCTTC. The chain recombines TRBV11-3 with TRBJ2-1, with TRBD2 matching 8 bases. In germline, CDR1 is SGHNT, CDR2 YENEEA. V gave up 1 base and J gave up 9 bases; unmatched junction bases: 11. The CDR3 spans 16 residues.

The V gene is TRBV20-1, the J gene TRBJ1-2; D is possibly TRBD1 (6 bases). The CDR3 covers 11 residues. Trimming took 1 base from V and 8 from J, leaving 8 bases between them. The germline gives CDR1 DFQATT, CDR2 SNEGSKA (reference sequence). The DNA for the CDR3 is TGCAGTGCTAGAGGGGACATCGGCTACACCTTC. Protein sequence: CSARGDIGYTF.

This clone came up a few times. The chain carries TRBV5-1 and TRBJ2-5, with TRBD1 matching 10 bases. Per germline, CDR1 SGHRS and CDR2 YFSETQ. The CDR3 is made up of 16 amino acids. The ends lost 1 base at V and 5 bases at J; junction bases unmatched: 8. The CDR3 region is CASSLYGDRGRETQYF. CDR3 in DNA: TGCGCCAGCAGCTTGTATGGGGACAGGGGCCGGGAGACCCAGTACTTC.

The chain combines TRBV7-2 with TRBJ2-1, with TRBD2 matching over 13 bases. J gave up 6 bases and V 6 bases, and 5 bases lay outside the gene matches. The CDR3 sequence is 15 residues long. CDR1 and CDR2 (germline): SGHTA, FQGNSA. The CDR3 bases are TGTGCCAGCAGTTTACTAGCGGGGGGGCCCAATGAGCAGTTCTTC. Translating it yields CASSLLAGGPNEQFF.

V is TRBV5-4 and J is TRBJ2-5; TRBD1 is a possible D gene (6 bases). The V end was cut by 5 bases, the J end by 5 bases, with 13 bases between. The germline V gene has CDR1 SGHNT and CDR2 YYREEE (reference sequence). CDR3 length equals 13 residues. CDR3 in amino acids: CASSQGRRETQYF. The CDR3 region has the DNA TGTGCCAGCAGTCAGGGGCGGAGGGAGACCCAGTACTTC.